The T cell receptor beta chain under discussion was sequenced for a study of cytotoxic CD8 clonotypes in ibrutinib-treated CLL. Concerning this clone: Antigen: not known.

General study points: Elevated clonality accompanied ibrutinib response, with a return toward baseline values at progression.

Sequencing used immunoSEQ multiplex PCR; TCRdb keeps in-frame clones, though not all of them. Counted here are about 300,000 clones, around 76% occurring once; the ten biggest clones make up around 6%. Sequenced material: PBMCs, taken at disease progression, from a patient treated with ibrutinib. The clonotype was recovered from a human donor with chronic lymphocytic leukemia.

DNA for the CDR3: TGTGCCAGCAGCTCTAATAGGGGAAGCACAGATACGCAGTATTTT. Amino acid sequence: CASSSNRGSTDTQYF. This sequence joins TRBV7-6 and TRBJ2-3; D is possibly TRBD1 (5 bases). This CDR3 region has 15 residues. Germline V CDR1 and CDR2: SGHVS, FNYEAQ. Deletions cut 4 bases from V and 0 bases from J, with 11 bases between.